Presented here are 15 T cell receptor beta chains from one specimen sequenced in a study of T-cell memory formation after mild COVID-19. From the 5' RACE reads, TCRdb called clonotypes with MiXCR, one entry per CDR3 protein. The sample holds more than 150,000 distinct CDR3 sequences; approximately 17% are singletons and the top ten take roughly 3.8%. The sequencing sample was made of PBMCs or a T cell subset sorted from them (not recorded which). The receptor source for this set is a man in his late teens or twenties who had mild COVID-19 (a few samples of this study predate the infection). Cell type and time point are not known.

The V and J genes are TRBV12-5 and TRBJ2-3, with D possibly matching TRBD2 (6 bases). CDR3 length: 14 residues. V was shortened by 6 bases and J by 0 bases, with 10 bases between the two germline ends. Germline CDR1 and CDR2: LGHNT and FRNRAP. The CDR3 region has the DNA TGTGCTAGTGGAAGAGGGACTAGCACAGATACGCAGTATTTT. It is translated as CASGRGTSTDTQYF.

This clonotype was observed at least ten times. The J gene is TRBJ2-3, the V gene TRBV5-1; no clear D gene. CDR3 length: 16 amino acids. With 0 bases removed from V and 0 bases from J, the gap between germline ends came to 11 bases. Per the germline V gene, CDR1 is SGHRS and CDR2 is YFSETQ. The DNA for the CDR3 is TGCGCCAGCAGCTTGGGGGGAATGACTAGCACAGATACGCAGTATTTT. Protein product: CASSLGGMTSTDTQYF.

The chain employs TRBV7-2 and TRBJ1-5; no reliable D call. This CDR3 spans 13 amino acids. Germline CDR1 and CDR2: SGHTA and FQGNSA. The V end was cut by 5 bases, the J end by 0 bases, with 5 bases between. The CDR3 DNA follows: TGTGCCAGCAGCAACCCTAGCAATCAGCCCCAGCATTTT. Its protein product is CASSNPSNQPQHF.

This rearrangement joins TRBV20-1 to TRBJ2-1; maybe TRBD1 (7 bases). This CDR3 has 15 amino acids. The V gene lost 5 bases and the J gene lost 4 bases, with 18 bases spanning the gap. From germline, CDR1 is DFQATT and CDR2 SNEGSKA (reference sequence). As DNA, the CDR3 is TGCAGTGCTCAGTCGGGGGCAGGGGGGTACAATGAGCAGTTCTTC. Translated: CSAQSGAGGYNEQFF.

This clonotype has just a few counts. The rearrangement links TRBV7-2 to TRBJ1-2; 11 positions match TRBD1. In germline, CDR1 is SGHTA, CDR2 FQGNSA. The V segment lost 2 bases and the J segment 8 bases; nucleotides outside the gene matches: 7. The CDR3 totals 15 residues. This CDR3 reads CASSLMDRGQWGYTF. The CDR3 coding sequence is TGTGCCAGCAGCTTAATGGACAGGGGGCAATGGGGCTACACCTTC.

J is TRBJ2-6 and V is TRBV19, with a possible D match to TRBD2 (6 bases). Germline V gene sequence: CDR1 LNHDA, CDR2 SQIVND (reference sequence). This CDR3 has 16 amino acids. The V end was cut by 0 bases, the J end by 2 bases, with 8 bases between. CDR3 region: CASSIEGRPGANVLTF. In DNA, the CDR3 is TGTGCCAGTAGTATAGAGGGGAGGCCTGGGGCCAACGTCCTGACTTTC.

In its sample, this clonotype was seen a few times. The chain joins TRBV5-1 to TRBJ2-2, with 10 bases aligning to TRBD1. The CDR3 is 15 residues long. V was clipped by 6 bases and J by 1 base; unmatched bases: 3. The V gene's germline CDR1 is SGHRS and CDR2 YFSETQ. CDR3 DNA: TGCGCCAGCACCCGGGACAGGGGGAACACCGGGGAGCTGTTTTTT. This translates into CASTRDRGNTGELFF.

Many counts were recorded for this clonotype. The chain has TRBV4-1 and TRBJ2-1; no definite D call. The CDR3 runs to 16 residues. Trimming took off 1 base at V and 0 bases at J, with 10 bases between the two ends. Germline values: CDR1 MGHRA, CDR2 YSYEKL. The chain's CDR3 is CASSQVDIISYNEQFF. In DNA, the CDR3 is TGCGCCAGCAGCCAAGTCGACATTATCTCCTACAATGAGCAGTTCTTC.

The chain joins TRBV20-1 to TRBJ2-3; 7 bases map to TRBD2. This CDR3 is built from 10 residues. The germline CDR1 and CDR2 sequences are DFQATT and SNEGSKA (reference sequence). Here the CDR3 DNA reads TGCACCACCGGGAGGGATACGCAGTATTTT. Translating it yields CTTGRDTQYF.

This clonotype was seen a few times. The rearrangement links TRBV20-1 to TRBJ2-5, with 15 bases matching TRBD2. V was pared by 6 bases and J by 9 bases, with 14 bases of the junction left unmatched. CDR1 and CDR2 (germline): DFQATT, SNEGSKA (reference sequence). The CDR3 sequence is 16 residues long. The CDR3 DNA sequence: TGCAGTGCGGCGGGACTAGCGGGGGGACGCAATAAGGCCCAGTACTTC. It is translated as CSAAGLAGGRNKAQYF.

The gene calls are TRBV5-1 and TRBJ2-1; D is unresolved. The germline V and J ends were trimmed by 0 bases and 4 bases, with 17 bases remaining between them. Germline V gene sequence: CDR1 SGHRS, CDR2 YFSETQ. CDR3 length equals 17 residues. In DNA, the CDR3 is TGCGCCAGCAGCTTGGAGTACGGGCTAGGTATTTACAATGAGCAGTTCTTC. It yields the protein CASSLEYGLGIYNEQFF.

With respect to this clonotype: This sequence may be a read error, since a much larger clone differs from it by one base. The gene calls are TRBV9 and TRBJ2-3; the D is unclear. The V end lost 0 bases, the J end lost 0 bases, and 5 bases lay between the germline ends. Germline loops: CDR1 SGDLS, CDR2 YYNGEE. The CDR3 is made up of 14 amino acids. In nucleotides, the CDR3 is TGTGCCAGCAGCGTAGGGGCTAGCACAGATACGCAGTATTTT. This encodes CASSVGASTDTQYF.

The genes are TRBV9 and TRBJ2-5; the match to TRBD2 covers 8 bases. V was pared by 4 bases and J by 3 bases, with 8 bases of the junction left unmatched. The CDR3 has 15 amino acids. CDR1 SGDLS and CDR2 YYNGEE come from the germline V gene. The CDR3 loop is CASSPGTSSKETQYF. As DNA, the CDR3 is TGTGCCAGCAGCCCCGGGACTAGTTCTAAAGAGACCCAGTACTTC.

This clonotype was seen only a few times. The rearrangement uses TRBV7-2 and TRBJ2-3, with D possibly TRBD2 on 5 matching bases. V was cut by 4 bases and J by 1 base, with 18 bases left in between. The CDR3 is made up of 17 amino acids. Germline values: CDR1 SGHTA, CDR2 FQGNSA. The CDR3 nucleotides read TGTGCCAGCAGCTCCCTCGGCGTTAGCGTCGGCACAGATACGCAGTATTTT. Amino acids: CASSSLGVSVGTDTQYF. Supplemented by reference TRBV7-2 and TRBJ2-3, the full variable domain reads GAGVSQSPSNKVTEKGKDVELRCDPISGHTALYWYRQSLGQGLEFLIYFQGNSAPDKSGLPSDRFSAERTGGSVSTLTIQRTQQEDSAVYLCASSSLGVSVGTDTQYFGPGTRLTVL.

The rearrangement joins TRBV27 to TRBJ1-5, with D possibly being TRBD1 (6 bases). The CDR3 length is 16 residues. Germline V gives CDR1 MNHEY, CDR2 SMNVEV (reference sequence). Between the trimmed V and J ends, which lost 10 bases and 1 base, there was a span of 20 bases. The CDR3 is CATKQMGGVSNQPQHF. The DNA of the CDR3 is TGTGCCACCAAACAAATGGGGGGCGTCAGCAATCAGCCCCAGCATTTT.